The clone carrying this TCR beta chain was seen a handful of times. These data come from a study of control samples from healthy donors and cancer patients. Trimming cost V 2 bases and J 4 bases, with 12 bases left between them. CDR1 MNHNY and CDR2 SVGAGI come from the germline V gene (reference sequence). There are 14 residues in the CDR3. Using immunoSEQ multiplex PCR, the repertoire was profiled, and TCRdb retains in-frame clones only, with some absent. This table holds about 94,000 clones, 86% found once. V usage is TRBV6-6 and J usage is TRBJ2-7; D is unresolved. The TCR sequence derives from a woman in her forties or fifties in good health. The sequencing sample was made of blood. For the CDR3, the DNA is TGTGCCAGCAGTTACGAACGTCTGGATTACGAGCAGTACTTC. Residues: CASSYERLDYEQYF.